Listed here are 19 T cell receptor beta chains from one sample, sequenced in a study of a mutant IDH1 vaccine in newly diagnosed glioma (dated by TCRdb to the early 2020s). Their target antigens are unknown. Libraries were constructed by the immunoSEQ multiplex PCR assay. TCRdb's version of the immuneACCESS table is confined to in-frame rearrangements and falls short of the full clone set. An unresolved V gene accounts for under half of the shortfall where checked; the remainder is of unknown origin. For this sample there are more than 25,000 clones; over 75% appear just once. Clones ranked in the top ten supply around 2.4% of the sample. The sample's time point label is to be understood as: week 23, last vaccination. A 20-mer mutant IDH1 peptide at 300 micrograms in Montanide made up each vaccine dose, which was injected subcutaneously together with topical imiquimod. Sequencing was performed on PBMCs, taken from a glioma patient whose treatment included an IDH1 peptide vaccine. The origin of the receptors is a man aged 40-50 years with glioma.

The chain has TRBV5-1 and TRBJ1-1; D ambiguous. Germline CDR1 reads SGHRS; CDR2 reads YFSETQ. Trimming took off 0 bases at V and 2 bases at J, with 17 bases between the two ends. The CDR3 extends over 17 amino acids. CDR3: CASSLAGAALLNTEAFF. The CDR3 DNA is TGCGCCAGCAGCTTGGCCGGCGCCGCATTACTAAACACTGAAGCTTTCTTT.

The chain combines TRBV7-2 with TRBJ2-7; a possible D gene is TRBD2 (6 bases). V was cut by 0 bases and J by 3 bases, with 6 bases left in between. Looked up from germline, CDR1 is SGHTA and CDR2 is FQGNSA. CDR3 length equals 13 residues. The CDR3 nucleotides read TGTGCCAGCAGCTTAGCCGGGAGCTACGAGCAGTACTTC. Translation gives CASSLAGSYEQYF.

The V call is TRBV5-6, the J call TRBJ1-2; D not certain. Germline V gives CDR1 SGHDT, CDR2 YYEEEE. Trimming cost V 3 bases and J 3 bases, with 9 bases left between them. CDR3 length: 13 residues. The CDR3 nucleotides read TGTGCCAGCAGCTCCCTAGACCACTATGGCTACACCTTC. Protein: CASSSLDHYGYTF. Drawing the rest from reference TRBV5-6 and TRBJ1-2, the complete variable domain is DAGVTQSPTHLIKTRGQQVTLRCSPKSGHDTVSWYQQALGQGPQFIFQYYEEEERQRGNFPDRFSGHQFPNYSSELNVNALLLGDSALYLCASSSLDHYGYTFGSGTRLTVV.

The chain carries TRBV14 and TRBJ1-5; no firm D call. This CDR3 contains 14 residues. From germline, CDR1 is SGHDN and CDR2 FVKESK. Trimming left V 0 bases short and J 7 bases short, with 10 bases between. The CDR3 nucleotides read TGTGCCAGCAGCCAAGATCTGAAGCGGCAGCCCCAGCATTTT. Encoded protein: CASSQDLKRQPQHF.

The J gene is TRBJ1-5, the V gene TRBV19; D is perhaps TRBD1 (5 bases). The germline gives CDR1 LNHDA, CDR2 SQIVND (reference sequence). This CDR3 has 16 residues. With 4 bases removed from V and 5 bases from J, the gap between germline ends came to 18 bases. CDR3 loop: CASSTREGPIYQPQHF. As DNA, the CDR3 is TGTGCCAGTAGTACCCGGGAGGGGCCAATATATCAGCCCCAGCATTTT.

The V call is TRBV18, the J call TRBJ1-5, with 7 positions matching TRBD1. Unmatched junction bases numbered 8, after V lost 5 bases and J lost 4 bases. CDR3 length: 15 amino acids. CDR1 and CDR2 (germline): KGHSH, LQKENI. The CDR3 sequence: CASSAYGTDNQPQHF. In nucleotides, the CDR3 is TGTGCCAGCTCAGCTTACGGGACAGATAATCAGCCCCAGCATTTT.

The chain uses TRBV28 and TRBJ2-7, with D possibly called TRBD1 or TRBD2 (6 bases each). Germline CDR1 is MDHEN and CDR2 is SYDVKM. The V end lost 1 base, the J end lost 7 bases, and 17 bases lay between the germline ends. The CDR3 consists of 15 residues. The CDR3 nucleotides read TGTGCCAGCAGTTTATCGGGGGCGGCAGGGAGGGAGCAGTACTTC. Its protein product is CASSLSGAAGREQYF.

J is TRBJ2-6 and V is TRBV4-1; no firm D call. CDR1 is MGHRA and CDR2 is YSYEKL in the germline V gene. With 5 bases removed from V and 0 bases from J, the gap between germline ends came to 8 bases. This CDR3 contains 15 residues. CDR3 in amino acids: CASSLRVSGANVLTF. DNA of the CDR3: TGCGCCAGCAGCTTAAGAGTCTCTGGGGCCAACGTCCTGACTTTC.

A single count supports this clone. The CDR3 DNA reads as TGTGCCAGCAGTGATACCAACTATGGCTACACCTTC. Its translation: CASSDTNYGYTF. This chain connects TRBV2 to TRBJ1-2; D gene unclear. The ends were cut back, 3 bases at V and 2 bases at J, with 4 bases in the middle. The CDR3 length is 12 residues. Per the germline V gene, CDR1 is SNHLY and CDR2 is FYNNEI.

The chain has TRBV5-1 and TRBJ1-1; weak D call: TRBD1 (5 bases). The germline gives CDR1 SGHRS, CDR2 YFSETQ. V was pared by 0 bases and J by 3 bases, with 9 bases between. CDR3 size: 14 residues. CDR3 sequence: CASSLAGGYTEAFF. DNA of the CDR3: TGCGCCAGCAGCTTGGCGGGGGGGTACACTGAAGCTTTCTTT.

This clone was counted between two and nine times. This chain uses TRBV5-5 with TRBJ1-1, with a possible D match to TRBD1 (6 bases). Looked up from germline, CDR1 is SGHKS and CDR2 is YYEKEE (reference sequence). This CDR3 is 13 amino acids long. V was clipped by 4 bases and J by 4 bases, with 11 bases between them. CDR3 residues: CASSGGQGTEAFF. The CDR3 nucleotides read TGTGCCAGCAGCGGGGGGCAGGGCACTGAAGCTTTCTTT.

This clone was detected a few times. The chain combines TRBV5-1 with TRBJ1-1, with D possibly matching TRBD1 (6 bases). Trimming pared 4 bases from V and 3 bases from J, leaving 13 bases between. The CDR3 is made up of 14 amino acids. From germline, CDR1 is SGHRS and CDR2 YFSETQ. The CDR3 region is CASSPDSLYTEAFF. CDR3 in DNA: TGCGCCAGCAGCCCGGACAGTCTCTACACTGAAGCTTTCTTT.

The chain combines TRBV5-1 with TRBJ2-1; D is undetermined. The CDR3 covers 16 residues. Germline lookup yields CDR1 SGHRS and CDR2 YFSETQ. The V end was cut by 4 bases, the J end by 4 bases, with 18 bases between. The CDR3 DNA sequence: TGCGCCAGCAGCCCTTCGGCTGGGATCGGTTACAATGAGCAGTTCTTC. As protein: CASSPSAGIGYNEQFF.

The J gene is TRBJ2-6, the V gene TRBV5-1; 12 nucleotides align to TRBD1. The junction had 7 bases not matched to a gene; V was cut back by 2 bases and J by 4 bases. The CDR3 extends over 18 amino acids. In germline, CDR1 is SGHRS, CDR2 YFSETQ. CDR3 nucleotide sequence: TGCGCCAGCAGCTTTGCGGGACAGGGGGCAGGAGGGGCCAACGTCCTGACTTTC. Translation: CASSFAGQGAGGANVLTF.

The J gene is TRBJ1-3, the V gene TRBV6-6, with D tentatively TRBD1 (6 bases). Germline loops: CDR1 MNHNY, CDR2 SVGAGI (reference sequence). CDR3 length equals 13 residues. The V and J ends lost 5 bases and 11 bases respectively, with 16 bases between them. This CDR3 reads CASSAPGTQPIYF. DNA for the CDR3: TGTGCCAGCAGTGCGCCCGGGACACAACCCATATATTTT.

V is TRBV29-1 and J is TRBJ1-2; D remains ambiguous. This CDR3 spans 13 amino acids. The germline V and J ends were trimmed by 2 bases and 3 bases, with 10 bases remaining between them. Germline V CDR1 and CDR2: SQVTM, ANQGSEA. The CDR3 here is CSVERSGYYGYTF. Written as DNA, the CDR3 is TGCAGCGTTGAACGATCCGGATACTATGGCTACACCTTC.

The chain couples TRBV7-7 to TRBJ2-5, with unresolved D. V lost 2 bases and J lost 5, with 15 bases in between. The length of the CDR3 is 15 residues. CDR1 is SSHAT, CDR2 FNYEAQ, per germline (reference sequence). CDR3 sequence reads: CASSLNGLLGETQYF. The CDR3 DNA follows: TGTGCCAGCAGCTTAAACGGGCTACTCGGTGAGACCCAGTACTTC.

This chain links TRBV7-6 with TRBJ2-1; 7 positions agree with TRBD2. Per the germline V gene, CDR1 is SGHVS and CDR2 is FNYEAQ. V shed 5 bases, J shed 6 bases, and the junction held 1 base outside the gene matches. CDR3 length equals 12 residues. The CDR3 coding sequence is TGTGCCAGCAGCGGGAGGGGCAATGAGCAGTTCTTC. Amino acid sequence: CASSGRGNEQFF.

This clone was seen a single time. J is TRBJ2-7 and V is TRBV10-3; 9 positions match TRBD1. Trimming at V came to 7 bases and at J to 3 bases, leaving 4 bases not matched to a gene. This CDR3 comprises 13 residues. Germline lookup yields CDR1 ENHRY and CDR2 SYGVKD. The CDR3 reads CAITSGQGYEQYV. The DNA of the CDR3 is TGTGCCATCACTTCGGGACAGGGCTACGAGCAGTACGTC.